This TCR beta chain was identified during a study of T cells in Graves' hyperthyroidism and ophthalmopathy. Template material for amplifying TCR beta CDR3 regions consisted of RNA transcripts. A first-round RT-PCR of the TCR CDR3 used the HTBI primer set. Each CDR3 protein gets one entry after TCRdb re-called the multiplex PCR reads with MiXCR. The table lists hundreds of thousands of distinct CDR3 sequences, 15% to 19% of them singletons. At least ten counts were recorded for this clonotype. Its antigen is unidentified. Hyperthyroidism in the patients, aged 18 to 65, was newly diagnosed and under 2 months in duration. General study points: In blood, most of the thyroid clonotypes expanded above 0.001 were also present.

CDR1 and CDR2 from the germline V gene are MNHEY and SVGEGT. Between the trimmed V and J ends, which lost 0 bases and 11 bases, there was a span of 10 bases. The CDR3 has 12 amino acids. This TCR was recovered from a woman under 30 with Graves' hyperthyroidism. Sequencing used blood. V usage is TRBV6-2 or TRBV6-3 and J usage is TRBJ1-1; the D is unclear. The CDR3 region has the DNA TGTGCCAGCAGTTACTCTGGGCGGGATGCTTTCTTT. This codes for CASSYSGRDAFF.